This TCR beta chain was captured in a study of human T cells and chemical hapten exposure. The overall study: Readings were taken at 6 days from patch tests that had applied 0.01% DPC to the upper back. Overall study findings and caveats: Expanded TCRs formed significantly more large CDR3 similarity clusters than controls.

CDR3 length: 10 amino acids. Germline values: CDR1 SQVTM, CDR2 ANQGSEA. V was shortened by 5 bases and J by 2 bases, with 2 bases between the two germline ends. TCRdb ran MiXCR on the RACE reads and lists one entry per CDR3 protein. The sample shows roughly 38,000 distinct CDR3 sequences, 7.6% of them seen only once. This clonotype was recorded at least ten times. Its antigen is not identified. Sample time point: pre-sensitization, week 0. Treatment specified: therapeutic diphenylcyclopropenone sensitization with weekly scalp DPC. The TCR comes from a woman aged 45-65 years with alopecia areata. Some clones in this sample may be carry-over from other donors' samples. This chain joins TRBV29-1 and TRBJ2-3; no definite D call. The starting material was whole blood, obtained in connection with sensitization to the hapten diphenylcyclopropenone (DPC). CDR3 sequence reads: CSVLTDTQYF. CDR3 coding DNA: TGCAGCGTTCTCACAGATACGCAGTATTTT.